A selection of T cell receptor beta chains follows, all from one sample in a study of metastatic and nonmetastatic thyroid tumors. MiXCR reprocessed the PCR reads for TCRdb. The sample contains some 19,000 clones, about 30% of which appear only once. Sample: tumor tissue. These TCRs come from a female donor with papillary thyroid cancer or a benign thyroid nodule (not recorded which). Some clones in this sample may be carry-over from other donors' samples. Each CDR3 is given with its conserved first and last residue. D genes are given only for firm matches. Clone size is stated in some rows and not others, as once, few, many or a class when expanded.

clone size	V gene	J gene	D gene	CDR3 DNA	CDR3 protein
few	TRBV6-5	TRBJ2-2	.	TGTGCCAGCAGTTACTCGTTCACAGGGACCGGGGAGCTGTTTTTT	CASSYSFTGTGELFF
.	TRBV12-3/TRBV12-4	TRBJ2-2	.	TGTGCCAGCGGTAATATTGACACCGGGGAGCTGTTTTTT	CASGNIDTGELFF
.	TRBV10-3	TRBJ2-6	.	TGTGCCATCAGCCAGAACTCTGGGGCCAACGTCCTGACTTTC	CAISQNSGANVLTF
.	TRBV7-8	TRBJ2-1	TRBD2	TGTGCCAGCAGCACCCGTAGCGGGGGGTACTCCTACAATGAGCAGTTCTTC	CASSTRSGGYSYNEQFF
.	TRBV25-1	TRBJ2-7	.	TGTGCCAGCAGTGAGAACGAGCAGTACTTC	CASSENEQYF
.	TRBV9	TRBJ1-1	TRBD1	TGTGCCAGCAGCCCGAGGGGAGGGGGCGAGGACACTGAAGCTTTCTTT	CASSPRGGGEDTEAFF
.	TRBV10-1	TRBJ1-1	.	TGCGCCAGCAGTGAGGGTCCGAACACTGAAGCTTTCTTT	CASSEGPNTEAFF
.	TRBV20-1	TRBJ2-5	.	TGCAGTGCTAGAGATCCAGGCGCTCTGGGGGAGACCCAGTACTTC	CSARDPGALGETQYF
once	TRBV20-1	TRBJ2-7	.	TGCAGTGCTAGATTCCCCGGCTCCTACGAGCAGTACTTC	CSARFPGSYEQYF
.	TRBV13	TRBJ2-2	TRBD1	TGTGCCAGCAGCCACGGGACAGGTGGGACCGGGGAGCTGTTTTTT	CASSHGTGGTGELFF
.	TRBV27	TRBJ2-1	.	TGTGCCAGCAGTAGAGAGGGGGTGGGATTCAATGAGCAGTTCTTC	CASSREGVGFNEQFF
many	TRBV4-3	TRBJ2-1	.	TGCGCCAGCAGCCTCAGCGGCCAGCGGGAGCAGTTCTTC	CASSLSGQREQFF
.	TRBV6-2/TRBV6-3	TRBJ1-5	.	TGTGCCAGCAGTTACGTACCTAGCAATCAGCCCCAGCATTTT	CASSYVPSNQPQHF
.	TRBV6-1	TRBJ1-6	.	TGTGCCAGTACCTGGGAAGGGGATAAGAGTTCACCCCTCCACTTT	CASTWEGDKSSPLHF
medium-sized	TRBV6-1	TRBJ2-5	TRBD2	TGTGCCAGCAGTGTTCTAGCGGGAGAGACCCAGTACTTC	CASSVLAGETQYF
.	TRBV19	TRBJ2-1	.	TGTGCCAGTTCCCACCGAGGCGGTGAGCAGTTCTTC	CASSHRGGEQFF
.	TRBV2	TRBJ1-6	.	TGTGCCAGTGGATTAATCCCAACCGCTTCACCCCTCCACTTT	CASGLIPTASPLHF
few	TRBV6-1	TRBJ2-1	.	TGTGCCAGCAGTGAAGCACCAGGGACCTACAATGAGCAGTTCTTC	CASSEAPGTYNEQFF
.	TRBV11-3	TRBJ2-1	.	TGTGCCAGCAGCAGAGAGGGGAGGAATGAGCAGTTCTTC	CASSREGRNEQFF
medium-sized	TRBV7-3	TRBJ2-7	TRBD2	TGTGCCAGCAGCTCGGGACTAGCGGGAGAAGAGCAGTACTTC	CASSSGLAGEEQYF
many	TRBV4-2	TRBJ1-2	.	TGTGCCAGCAGCCAAGGCGGTAACTATGGCTACACCTTC	CASSQGGNYGYTF
few	TRBV6-4	TRBJ2-5	TRBD1	TGTGCCAACTTAGTCGGACAGGGCGGGCAAGAGACCCAGTACTTC	CANLVGQGGQETQYF
.	TRBV20-1	TRBJ1-3	.	TGCAGTGCTAGAGATCTAGGCGTGGAAGCTGGAAACACTATATATTTT	CSARDLGVEAGNTIYF
few	TRBV6-1	TRBJ2-3	.	TGTGCCAGCAGGGACAGTTCAGATACGCAGTATTTT	CASRDSSDTQYF
many	TRBV5-4	TRBJ2-7	TRBD1	TGTGCCAGCAGCCGCGGCCGGGACAGGTCCTACGAGCAGTACTTC	CASSRGRDRSYEQYF
.	TRBV4-3	TRBJ1-2	.	TGCGCCAGCAGCCAAGATAGGCGGACAGTCCAAGGCTACACCTTC	CASSQDRRTVQGYTF
.	TRBV5-1	TRBJ2-6	.	TGCGCCAGCAGCTTGTCGCTCTCTGGGGCCAACGTCCTGACTTTC	CASSLSLSGANVLTF
.	TRBV6-5	TRBJ1-5	.	TGTGCCAGCAGTTACGGTAGGAATCAGCCCCAGCATTTT	CASSYGRNQPQHF
few	TRBV25-1	TRBJ1-2	.	TGTGCCAGCGGCAAGGGGGACTCCTATGGCTACACCTTC	CASGKGDSYGYTF
few	TRBV24-1	TRBJ2-2	TRBD1	TGTGCCACCAGCGTCCAGGACAGGGCCGGGGAGCTGTTTTTT	CATSVQDRAGELFF
few	TRBV6-1	TRBJ1-5	.	TGTGCCAGCAGGCAATCCGGGACGGACAGCAATCAGCCCCAGCATTTT	CASRQSGTDSNQPQHF